Included here is one T cell receptor beta chain sequence, with context. Its antigen is undetermined. Regions amplified from RNA transcripts were the TCR beta CDR3 regions. HTBI primers were the set used in a first-round RT-PCR of the TCR CDR3. In TCRdb, the multiplex PCR reads were re-called with MiXCR into one record per CDR3 protein. The sample has a few hundred thousand distinct CDR3 sequences; under 25% are singletons. The CDR3 extends over 15 amino acids. V lost 1 base and J lost 0, with 7 bases in between. Per the germline V gene, CDR1 is SGHAT and CDR2 is FQNNGV. The sample belongs to a study of T cells in Graves' hyperthyroidism and ophthalmopathy. Study-level points and caveats: Most expanded thyroid clonotypes above 0.001 recurred in blood.

Uncontrolled infection, other autoimmune disease, pregnancy and lactation each barred patients from inclusion. Every diagnosis used clinical symptoms, serum thyroxine and TRAb, thyroid ultrasound and orbital computed tomography. This receptor was taken from a woman in her fifties or sixties with Graves' hyperthyroidism. Sequenced: blood. The gene calls are TRBV11-2 and TRBJ1-5; D remains ambiguous. DNA for the CDR3: TGTGCCAGCAGCTTAGGGCAGTCTAGCAATCAGCCCCAGCATTTT. It codes for CASSLGQSSNQPQHF.